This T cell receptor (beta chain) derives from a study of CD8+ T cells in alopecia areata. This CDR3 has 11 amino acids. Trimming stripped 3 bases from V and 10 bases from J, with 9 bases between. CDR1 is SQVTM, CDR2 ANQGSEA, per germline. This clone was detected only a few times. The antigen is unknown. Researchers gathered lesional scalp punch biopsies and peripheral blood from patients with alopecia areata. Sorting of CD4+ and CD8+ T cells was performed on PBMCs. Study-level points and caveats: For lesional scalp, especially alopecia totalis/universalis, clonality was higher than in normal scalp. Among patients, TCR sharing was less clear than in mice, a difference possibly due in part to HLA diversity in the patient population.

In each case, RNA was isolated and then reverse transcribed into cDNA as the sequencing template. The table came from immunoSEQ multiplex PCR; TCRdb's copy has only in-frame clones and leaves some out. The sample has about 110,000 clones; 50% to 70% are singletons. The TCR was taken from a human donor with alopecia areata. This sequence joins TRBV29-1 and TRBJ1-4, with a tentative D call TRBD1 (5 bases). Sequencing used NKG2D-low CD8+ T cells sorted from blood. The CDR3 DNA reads TGCAGCGTTGAGGGACTCGGAAAACTGTTTTTT. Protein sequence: CSVEGLGKLFF.